These 15 T cell receptor beta chains were sequenced from one sample in a study of T cells expressing NK-cell markers. TCRdb reprocessed the 5' RACE reads and stores each CDR3 protein as one record, lacking DNA. Across some 500,000 distinct CDR3 sequences, the top ten clones capture 1.4% of the sample. Sequenced sample: blood T cells: a sorted CD56 or NKG2C T cell subset, CD4+ or CD8+ T cells, or bulk PBMC T cells (not recorded which). These receptor sequences come from a woman in her forties or fifties in good health.

The chain combines TRBV6-2 or TRBV6-3 with TRBJ1-2; TCRdb's D gene call, TRBD1, goes unchecked for lack of DNA. Germline assignment: CDR1 MNHEY and CDR2 SVGEGT. This CDR3 spans 13 amino acids. Here the CDR3 reads CASRGDSSYGYTF.

The chain couples TRBV2 to TRBJ2-5. CDR1 SNHLY and CDR2 FYNNEI come from the germline V gene. The CDR3 is made up of 14 amino acids. CDR3: CASSGGRLVETQYF.

The V gene is TRBV24-1, the J gene TRBJ1-6. Germline-derived CDR1 and CDR2 are KGHDR and SFDVKD. This CDR3 has 11 amino acids. CDR3 sequence reads: CATEVDSPLHF.

V and J are TRBV29-1 and TRBJ2-1. CDR1 is SQVTM, CDR2 ANQGSEA, per germline. This CDR3 contains 15 residues. The CDR3 loop is CSALFRRGIYNEQFF.

J is TRBJ2-3 and V is TRBV25-1; the TRBD2 assignment by TCRdb is unverifiable without DNA. Germline V gene lookup returns CDR1 MGHDK and CDR2 SYGVNS. CDR3 length: 17 residues. The CDR3 sequence is CASSEWEGGYGTDTQYF.

The gene calls are TRBV4-1 and TRBJ2-3; the D call from TCRdb, TRBD1, cannot be confirmed without DNA. Germline loops: CDR1 MGHRA, CDR2 YSYEKL. CDR3 size: 14 residues. The CDR3 sequence: CASSPSDTRDTQYF.

The chain is built from TRBV6-5 and TRBJ1-5; the TCRdb call, TRBD1, lacks DNA for checking. This CDR3 is built from 18 residues. Germline-derived CDR1 and CDR2 are MNHEY and SVGAGI. This CDR3 reads CASSHFFGTGGPNQPQHF.

The chain carries TRBV20-1 and TRBJ1-2. This CDR3 spans 13 amino acids. Germline assignment: CDR1 DFQATT and CDR2 SNEGSKA (reference sequence). Here the CDR3 reads CSARQSVNYGYTF.

The rearrangement links TRBV10-2 to TRBJ2-1. Germline lookup yields CDR1 WSHSY and CDR2 SAAADI. CDR3 length: 12 residues. CDR3 in amino acids: CASSERWAHQFF.

The V call is TRBV11-2, the J call TRBJ2-2. The CDR3 contains 16 residues. Germline CDR1 and CDR2: SGHAT and FQNNGV. The CDR3 spells CASSFVASRFTGELFF.

V usage is TRBV7-8 and J usage is TRBJ2-1. Germline CDR1 SGHVS, CDR2 FQNEAQ. The CDR3 has 17 amino acids. The CDR3 reads CASSLAMSGTSYNEQFF.

This chain uses TRBV12-3 or TRBV12-4 with TRBJ2-7; TCRdb names TRBD1, which stays unverified in the absence of DNA. The CDR3 is 14 residues long. The CDR3 is CASSPTGDGYEQYF.

The chain has TRBV20-1 and TRBJ1-1; TCRdb's D gene call, TRBD1, goes unchecked for lack of DNA. Germline V lookup: CDR1 DFQATT, CDR2 SNEGSKA (reference sequence). The CDR3 is made up of 16 amino acids. CDR3 region: CSALRQGAFLDTEAFF.

V usage is TRBV29-1 and J usage is TRBJ1-4; with no DNA, the TCRdb D assignment of TRBD1 cannot be verified. Germline V gene sequence: CDR1 SQVTM, CDR2 ANQGSEA. This CDR3 comprises 11 residues. The chain's CDR3 is CSVTGGERLFF.

The chain links TRBV29-1 to TRBJ2-5. The CDR3 spans 13 residues. Germline CDR1 reads SQVTM; CDR2 reads ANQGSEA. The CDR3 sequence is CSVAAASQGTQYF.